Listed here are 32 T cell receptor beta chains from one sample, sequenced in a study of blood T cell repertoires in COVID-19. Clones were sequenced by immunoSEQ multiplex PCR, and TCRdb holds only the in-frame ones, with some missing. In the table there are about 270,000 clones, approximately 83% of which are singletons. The sequenced sample consisted of peripheral blood. The receptors shown here come from a woman aged 50 to 60 who had recovered from COVID-19.

The chain carries TRBV5-4 and TRBJ2-1; 7 nucleotides line up with TRBD2. CDR1 is SGHNT and CDR2 is YYREEE in the germline V gene (reference sequence). The CDR3 is made up of 15 amino acids. V lost 0 bases, J lost 5 bases, and 5 bases stayed unmatched. CDR3 protein: CASSLGSSGNNEQFF. CDR3 in DNA: TGTGCCAGCAGCTTGGGTTCTAGCGGCAACAATGAGCAGTTCTTC.

There are a few counts of this clone. This chain connects TRBV4-2 to TRBJ2-7, with D tentatively TRBD1 (6 bases). Germline CDR1 is LGHNA and CDR2 is YNFKEQ. Trimming cost V 0 bases and J 2 bases, with 17 bases left between them. The CDR3 runs to 17 residues. The CDR3 DNA reads as TGTGCCAGCAGCCAAGATTTGCAGGGGATGCCGGCCTACGAGCAGTACTTC. Translated: CASSQDLQGMPAYEQYF.

The chain employs TRBV7-5 and TRBJ1-5. TRBV7-5 is a recognized pseudogene. This CDR3 contains 16 residues. The CDR3 protein is CVRSLVGVGGNQPQHF. DNA of the CDR3: TGTGTCAGAAGCTTAGTAGGTGTTGGCGGGAATCAGCCCCAGCATTTT.

The chain recombines TRBV19 with TRBJ2-4; D call uncertain. Germline-derived CDR1 and CDR2 are LNHDA and SQIVND (reference sequence). V lost 3 bases, J lost 1 base, and 13 bases lay in between. The CDR3 is made up of 16 amino acids. This CDR3 reads CASSINTARAKNIQYF. In nucleotides, the CDR3 is TGTGCCAGTAGTATTAATACAGCAAGGGCCAAAAACATTCAGTACTTC.

V is TRBV6-5 and J is TRBJ1-1; 7 bases agree with TRBD1. The V gene end was trimmed by 6 bases and the J gene end by 1 base; junction bases not matched to a gene: 8. The CDR3 loop spans 15 amino acids. Germline CDR1 reads MNHEY; CDR2 reads SVGAGI. CDR3: CASRTQGWGNTEAFF. The CDR3 nucleotides are TGTGCCAGCAGGACACAGGGGTGGGGGAACACTGAAGCTTTCTTT.

The chain has TRBV18 and TRBJ1-4; the D gene is possibly TRBD1 (6 bases). The germline V and J ends were trimmed by 3 bases and 5 bases, with 16 bases remaining between them. CDR1 and CDR2 (germline): KGHSH, LQKENI. CDR3 size: 16 residues. CDR3 loop: CASSPQGGGMNEKLFF. In nucleotides, the CDR3 is TGTGCCAGCTCACCCCAGGGAGGGGGGATGAATGAAAAACTGTTTTTT.

This clone was seen a few times. This rearrangement joins TRBV6-5 to TRBJ2-7; 11 bases map to TRBD2. The CDR3 is made up of 15 amino acids. The germline gives CDR1 MNHEY, CDR2 SVGAGI. V gave up 7 bases and J gave up 0 bases; unmatched junction bases: 5. Here the CDR3 reads CASKTSGGYSYEQYF. Here the CDR3 DNA reads TGTGCCAGCAAAACTAGCGGGGGTTACTCCTACGAGCAGTACTTC.

The genes are TRBV27 and TRBJ1-6; D possibly corresponds to TRBD1 (5 bases). There are 14 residues in the CDR3. Germline-derived CDR1 and CDR2 are MNHEY and SMNVEV (reference sequence). V gave up 2 bases and J gave up 7 bases, with 9 bases separating them. The CDR3 nucleotides are TGTGCCAGCAGTTTACGGGGGATCAATTCACCCCTCCACTTT. As protein: CASSLRGINSPLHF.

The V and J genes are TRBV5-5 and TRBJ2-3; D not certain. The CDR3 consists of 14 residues. The germline V gene has CDR1 SGHKS and CDR2 YYEKEE (reference sequence). V lost 6 bases and J lost 0, with 11 bases in between. CDR3 in amino acids: CASTFLRSTDTQYF. The CDR3 DNA sequence: TGTGCCAGCACCTTCTTACGGAGCACAGATACGCAGTATTTT.

The V call is TRBV4-1, the J call TRBJ2-7; D is ambiguous. This CDR3 comprises 11 residues. Trimming took 4 bases from V and 6 from J, leaving 7 bases between them. Germline lookup yields CDR1 MGHRA and CDR2 YSYEKL. CDR3: CASSPGGEQYF. The DNA for the CDR3 is TGCGCCAGCAGCCCTGGCGGCGAGCAGTACTTC.

The chain links TRBV6-2 or TRBV6-3 to TRBJ1-1; tentative D call: TRBD1 (6 bases). The germline gives CDR1 MNHEY, CDR2 SVGEGT. V was pared by 4 bases and J by 1 base, with 16 bases between. CDR3 length: 16 amino acids. CDR3 coding DNA: TGTGCCAGCAGTTCTGGCACCGGGACACAGAACACTGAAGCTTTCTTT. This encodes CASSSGTGTQNTEAFF.

The V and J genes are TRBV3-1 (or the pseudogene TRBV3-2) and TRBJ2-5; 7 nucleotides agree with TRBD2. This CDR3 has 14 amino acids. Per germline, CDR1 LGHDT and CDR2 YNNKEL (reference sequence). Trimming at V came to 3 bases and at J to 3 bases, leaving 4 bases not matched to a gene. The CDR3 reads CASSQGGGEETQYF. The CDR3 DNA sequence: TGTGCCAGCAGCCAGGGGGGGGGTGAAGAGACCCAGTACTTC.

The chain carries TRBV19 and TRBJ1-5; TRBD1 agrees at 9 bases. The CDR3 totals 15 residues. Trimming at V came to 7 bases and at J to 5 bases, leaving 9 bases not matched to a gene. The germline V gene encodes CDR1 LNHDA and CDR2 SQIVND (reference sequence). The CDR3 protein is CASTVWDRVHQPQHF. The CDR3 coding sequence is TGTGCCAGTACCGTCTGGGACAGGGTCCATCAGCCCCAGCATTTT.

The rearrangement uses TRBV13 and TRBJ1-5, with D unclear. Trimming took off 5 bases at V and 6 bases at J, with 8 bases between the two ends. The CDR3 has 12 amino acids. The germline gives CDR1 PRHDT, CDR2 FYEKMQ (reference sequence). The chain's CDR3 is CASSDRGQPQHF. CDR3 in DNA: TGTGCCAGCAGCGACCGGGGTCAGCCCCAGCATTTT. The full variable domain, completed using reference TRBV13 and TRBJ1-5, is AAGVIQSPRHLIKEKRETATLKCYPIPRHDTVYWYQQGPGQDPQFLISFYEKMQSDKGSIPDRFSAQQFSDYHSELNMSSLELGDSALYFCASSDRGQPQHFGDGTRLSIL.

V usage is TRBV19 and J usage is TRBJ1-4; 7 nucleotides match TRBD1. The CDR3 totals 14 residues. V shed 7 bases and J 4 bases; nucleotides not matched to a gene: 6. CDR1 LNHDA and CDR2 SQIVND come from the germline V gene (reference sequence). The CDR3 reads CASKQYRGNEKLFF. The DNA for the CDR3 is TGTGCCAGTAAACAATACAGGGGTAATGAAAAACTGTTTTTT.

The chain is built from TRBV19 and TRBJ1-6; possible D gene TRBD1, 5 bases. In germline, CDR1 is LNHDA, CDR2 SQIVND (reference sequence). The CDR3 consists of 15 residues. Trimming stripped 6 bases from V and 8 bases from J, with 17 bases between. Here the CDR3 reads CASRAWGVRDSPLHF. Written as DNA, the CDR3 is TGTGCCAGTAGGGCGTGGGGGGTTCGCGATTCACCCCTCCACTTT.

The chain uses TRBV24-1 and TRBJ2-5; 9 bases are a match to TRBD1. Per germline, CDR1 KGHDR and CDR2 SFDVKD. The V segment lost 6 bases and the J segment 1 base; nucleotides outside the gene matches: 2. CDR3 length: 14 residues. The CDR3 region is CATSSTGGQETQYF. As DNA, the CDR3 is TGTGCCACCAGTTCGACAGGGGGCCAAGAGACCCAGTACTTC.

The rearrangement uses TRBV3-1 (or the pseudogene TRBV3-2) and TRBJ2-1; D is undetermined. V lost 5 bases and J 9 bases, leaving 11 bases between the germline ends. This CDR3 region has 12 residues. CDR1 is LGHDT, CDR2 YNNKEL, per germline (reference sequence). The CDR3 sequence: CASSTPSGEQFF. The DNA of the CDR3 is TGTGCCAGCAGCACACCGTCGGGTGAGCAGTTCTTC.

V usage is TRBV5-5 and J usage is TRBJ1-3, with unresolved D. The CDR3 runs 14 residues. Germline CDR1 is SGHKS and CDR2 is YYEKEE (reference sequence). V lost 7 bases, J lost 0 bases, and 11 bases lay in between. CDR3 bases: TGTGCCAGCTACCCCCGCAGCTCTGGAAACACCATATATTTT. This gives the protein CASYPRSSGNTIYF.

The sample holds one count of this clone. This chain links TRBV29-1 with TRBJ1-2; 9 bases map to TRBD1. The CDR3 covers 14 residues. V dropped 6 bases and J dropped 5; count of bases not matched to a gene: 10. Germline V lookup: CDR1 SQVTM, CDR2 ANQGSEA. In nucleotides, the CDR3 is TGCAGCGTGGTTACCGGGACAGGGTTGTATGGCTACACCTTC. Protein sequence: CSVVTGTGLYGYTF.

The CDR3 DNA is TGTGCCAGCAGTTTCGAGGGCGGCTACACCTTC. Its translation is CASSFEGGYTF. This chain uses TRBV28 with TRBJ1-2; D gene uncertain. Germline-derived CDR1 and CDR2 are MDHEN and SYDVKM. V was pared by 3 bases and J by 8 bases, with 7 bases between. This CDR3 has 11 amino acids.

This rearrangement joins TRBV6-6 to TRBJ2-5, with 8 bases that match TRBD1. Germline CDR1 is MNHNY and CDR2 is SVGAGI (reference sequence). This CDR3 is built from 16 residues. J was trimmed by 5 bases and V by 0 bases; bases with no gene match: 8. CDR3 region: CASSYSGRGRAETQYF. For the CDR3, the DNA is TGTGCCAGCAGTTACTCGGGCAGGGGGCGAGCCGAGACCCAGTACTTC.

This rearrangement joins TRBV18 to TRBJ2-7, with a tentative D call TRBD2 (6 bases). V lost 2 bases and J 1 base, leaving 12 bases between the germline ends. Looked up from germline, CDR1 is KGHSH and CDR2 is LQKENI. This CDR3 spans 15 amino acids. For the CDR3, the DNA is TGTGCCAGCTCACCAGGGGCGGGAAGATCCTACGAGCAGTACTTC. It encodes CASSPGAGRSYEQYF.

V and J are TRBV28 and TRBJ1-1; 7 positions match TRBD1. V shed 4 bases and J 0 bases; nucleotides not matched to a gene: 14. This CDR3 comprises 18 residues. Germline CDR1 MDHEN, CDR2 SYDVKM. The CDR3 here is CASSSRFFTGTVNTEAFF. In DNA, the CDR3 is TGTGCCAGCAGTTCCCGCTTCTTTACCGGGACAGTGAACACTGAAGCTTTCTTT.

Only a few counts were recorded for this clone. The chain employs TRBV7-2 and TRBJ2-1, with TRBD2 as a possible D gene (6 bases). Germline loops: CDR1 SGHTA, CDR2 FQGNSA. The V end was cut by 1 base, the J end by 8 bases, with 15 bases between. The CDR3 covers 15 residues. The CDR3 DNA reads as TGTGCCAGCAGCTTAGTCTCCGGGAGAATGGATGAGCAGTTCTTC. Protein sequence: CASSLVSGRMDEQFF.

This clone has at least ten counts. The J gene is TRBJ1-5, the V gene TRBV20-1, with D perhaps matching TRBD1 (6 bases). The CDR3 length is 11 residues. The V end lost 3 bases, the J end lost 11 bases, and 11 bases lay between the germline ends. Germline CDR1 and CDR2: DFQATT and SNEGSKA (reference sequence). CDR3 nucleotide sequence: TGCAGTGCTAGGATGAGACAGGCCCAGCATTTT. Protein: CSARMRQAQHF.

The rearrangement uses TRBV3-1 (or the pseudogene TRBV3-2) and TRBJ2-1, with a weak D call TRBD1 (6 bases). Trimming removed 2 bases at V and 4 bases at J, with 15 bases between. Germline lookup yields CDR1 LGHDT and CDR2 YNNKEL (reference sequence). The CDR3 contains 16 residues. The CDR3 bases are TGTGCCAGCAGCCAAACGTTCTGGGGGCAATACAATGAGCAGTTCTTC. Protein sequence: CASSQTFWGQYNEQFF.

Note on this clone: This sample includes further DNA sequences coding for the same CDR3. The V call is TRBV7-9, the J call TRBJ2-6, with TRBD1 identical over 8 bases. V shed 3 bases and J 4 bases; nucleotides not matched to a gene: 2. The CDR3 length is 15 residues. In germline, CDR1 is SEHNR, CDR2 FQNEAQ (reference sequence). The CDR3 nucleotides are TGTGCCAGCAGCTTGACAGGGGCCGGGGCCAACGTCCTGACTTTC. This encodes CASSLTGAGANVLTF.

The rearrangement joins TRBV19 to TRBJ2-7, with TRBD1 matching over 9 bases. With 5 bases clipped from V and 1 base from J, the junction kept 6 bases outside the gene matches. CDR1 is LNHDA and CDR2 is SQIVND in the germline V gene (reference sequence). The length of the CDR3 is 15 residues. In nucleotides, the CDR3 is TGTGCCAGTAGTCTACAGGGGGCAACTTCCTACGAGCAGTACTTC. Translating gives CASSLQGATSYEQYF.

This chain uses TRBV3-1 (or the pseudogene TRBV3-2) with TRBJ2-5; TRBD2 agrees at 9 bases. J lost 4 bases, V lost 0 bases, and 9 bases had no gene match. This CDR3 comprises 17 residues. The germline V gene encodes CDR1 LGHDT and CDR2 YNNKEL (reference sequence). The CDR3 sequence is CASSQDAPSGVLETQYF. CDR3 DNA sequence: TGTGCCAGCAGCCAAGATGCGCCTAGCGGGGTTTTAGAGACCCAGTACTTC.

The chain has TRBV30 and TRBJ2-5, with 10 positions matching TRBD2. V gave up 4 bases and J gave up 7 bases; unmatched junction bases: 15. This CDR3 has 16 residues. Germline V gene lookup returns CDR1 GTSNPN and CDR2 SVGIG (reference sequence). The CDR3 DNA is TGTGCCTGGAATGGGGCTAGCGGGAGCCCCAGTTCGACCCAGTACTTC. As protein: CAWNGASGSPSSTQYF.

The rearrangement uses TRBV27 and TRBJ1-6; the D gene is possibly TRBD1 (6 bases). Germline CDR1 is MNHEY and CDR2 is SMNVEV (reference sequence). V was clipped by 6 bases and J by 5 bases, with 17 bases between them. The CDR3 spans 16 residues. In DNA form, the CDR3 reads TGTGCCAGCAGCACCCCCAACAGGGTGAATAATTCACCCCTCCACTTT. As protein: CASSTPNRVNNSPLHF.